The next 19 T cell receptor beta chains were all read from a single sample in a study of graft-versus-host responses after intestinal transplantation. No antigen has been assigned to these receptors. Sequencing used immunoSEQ multiplex PCR; TCRdb keeps in-frame clones, though not all of them. The repertoire holds about 100,000 clones, with 75% to 95% as singletons. Sample: unstimulated CD8+ T cells sorted from spleen or lymph node cells, taken before intestinal transplant. The source of these receptors is a human donor who received an intestinal transplant.

This chain connects TRBV7-6 to TRBJ1-6; 11 bases line up with TRBD1. Germline CDR1 reads SGHVS; CDR2 reads FNYEAQ. The CDR3 loop spans 14 amino acids. V shed 5 bases, J shed 10 bases, and the junction held 4 bases outside the gene matches. The CDR3, as DNA: TGTGCCAGCAGCCCCGGGACAGGGGGATCACCCCTCCACTTT. Translation gives CASSPGTGGSPLHF.

DNA for the CDR3: TGTGCCAGCAGTTTATTCCCGACGGGACAGGGGTTCTACGAGCAGTACTTC. It encodes CASSLFPTGQGFYEQYF. The V and J genes are TRBV27 and TRBJ2-7, with 10 positions matching TRBD1. CDR1 is MNHEY and CDR2 is SMNVEV in the germline V gene (reference sequence). The CDR3 extends over 17 amino acids. V was clipped by 1 base and J by 3 bases; unmatched bases: 9.

This chain uses TRBV19 with TRBJ2-7; D remains ambiguous. The CDR3 runs to 13 residues. Germline CDR1 reads LNHDA; CDR2 reads SQIVND (reference sequence). Trimming cost V 6 bases and J 4 bases, with 13 bases left between them. The CDR3 DNA sequence: TGTGCCAGTAGGGAGAGTTTGGGTTACGAGCAGTACTTC. Protein: CASRESLGYEQYF. The whole variable domain, filled in from reference TRBV19 and TRBJ2-7, reads DGGITQSPKYLFRKEGQNVTLSCEQNLNHDAMYWYRQDPGQGLRLIYYSQIVNDFQKGDIAEGYSVSREKKESFPLTVTSAQKNPTAFYLCASRESLGYEQYFGPGTRLTVT.

In this sample, this clone turned up once. This chain connects TRBV6-5 to TRBJ2-7; TRBD1 aligns across 9 bases. CDR1 is MNHEY, CDR2 SVGAGI, per germline. V was clipped by 5 bases and J by 4 bases; unmatched bases: 6. The CDR3 has 14 amino acids. Written as DNA, the CDR3 is TGTGCCAGCAGTCCCTGGACAGGGGAATACGAGCAGTACTTC. Protein sequence: CASSPWTGEYEQYF.

The chain couples TRBV4-1 to TRBJ2-1; possibly TRBD2 for D (6 bases). The germline gives CDR1 MGHRA, CDR2 YSYEKL. The CDR3 loop spans 16 amino acids. The ends were cut back, 2 bases at V and 2 bases at J, with 13 bases in the middle. In nucleotides, the CDR3 is TGCGCCAGCAGCCAATCGAGCGGGCCCACCTACAATGAGCAGTTCTTC. Its protein is CASSQSSGPTYNEQFF.

The gene calls are TRBV11-2 and TRBJ2-7; no firm D call. CDR1 and CDR2 (germline): SGHAT, FQNNGV. Between the trimmed V and J ends, which lost 1 base and 3 bases, there was a span of 7 bases. This CDR3 spans 13 amino acids. This CDR3 reads CASSLAPGYEQYF. In nucleotides, the CDR3 is TGTGCCAGCAGCTTAGCACCGGGCTACGAGCAGTACTTC.

The V gene is TRBV5-1, the J gene TRBJ1-3; the D gene is possibly TRBD1 (6 bases). The CDR3 extends over 13 amino acids. Deletions cut 3 bases from V and 7 bases from J, with 11 bases between. The germline V gene has CDR1 SGHRS and CDR2 YFSETQ. The CDR3 here is CASSWGGENTIYF. The CDR3 bases are TGCGCCAGCAGCTGGGGGGGCGAGAACACCATATATTTT.

Concerning this clone: The junction and the germline gene differ at one end; a read error may be behind it. The CDR3 loop is CAISDSIDGNTF. For the CDR3, the DNA is TGTGCCATCAGTGACTCCATAGATGGCAACACCTTC. The chain employs TRBV10-3 and TRBJ1-2; D gene uncertain. CDR3 size: 12 residues. The V gene's germline CDR1 is ENHRY and CDR2 SYGVKD.

This chain connects TRBV7-6 to TRBJ2-1; 11 nucleotides line up with TRBD1. Germline trimming cut 5 bases from V and 3 bases from J; bases unmatched to any gene: 3. The CDR3 loop spans 15 amino acids. Germline CDR1 SGHVS, CDR2 FNYEAQ. The CDR3 is CASSQGQGGYNEQFF. For the CDR3, the DNA is TGTGCCAGCAGCCAGGGACAGGGGGGCTACAATGAGCAGTTCTTC.

This chain joins TRBV28 and TRBJ2-7, with a tentative D call TRBD1 (6 bases). The CDR3 runs 13 residues. V gave up 7 bases and J gave up 2 bases, with 12 bases separating them. Germline V gene lookup returns CDR1 MDHEN and CDR2 SYDVKM. The CDR3 nucleotides are TGTGCCAGCACCCCCCAGGGGACCTACGAGCAGTACTTC. Translating gives CASTPQGTYEQYF.

The chain is built from TRBV15 and TRBJ2-5, with D possibly called TRBD1 or TRBD2 (5 bases each). The CDR3 contains 13 residues. The V gene's germline CDR1 is LNHNV and CDR2 YYDKDF (reference sequence). V lost 1 base and J lost 10, with 13 bases in between. The CDR3 spells CATSRAGSEDQYF. The CDR3 bases are TGTGCCACCAGCAGAGCAGGGAGTGAGGACCAGTACTTC.

The chain has TRBV18 and TRBJ2-1, with a possible D match to TRBD2 (6 bases). Germline CDR1 and CDR2: KGHSH and LQKENI. The CDR3 length is 18 residues. Trimming left V 3 bases short and J 1 base short, with 19 bases between. The CDR3, as DNA: TGTGCCAGCTCACCGAGATCGGGGACTCCAACGTCCTACAATGAGCAGTTCTTC. Encoded protein: CASSPRSGTPTSYNEQFF. Using reference TRBV18 and TRBJ2-1 for the parts outside the CDR3, the full variable domain is NAGVMQNPRHLVRRRGQEARLRCSPMKGHSHVYWYRQLPEEGLKFMVYLQKENIIDESGMPKERFSAEFPKEGPSILRIQQVVRGDSAAYFCASSPRSGTPTSYNEQFFGPGTRLTVL.

This chain uses TRBV5-7 with TRBJ2-1, with 10 nucleotides matching TRBD1. TRBV5-7 is flagged as an ORF with uncertain function. The J segment lost 6 bases and the V segment lost 4 bases, leaving 7 bases of the junction unmatched. This CDR3 is built from 15 residues. The CDR3, as DNA: TGTGCCAGCAGCCCCTCCGGGACAGGGGTCAATGAGCAGTTCTTC. Translated: CASSPSGTGVNEQFF.

V and J are TRBV7-6 and TRBJ1-3; 10 bases are a match to TRBD1. Germline CDR1 and CDR2: SGHVS and FNYEAQ. This CDR3 comprises 15 residues. J gave up 2 bases and V 5 bases, and 3 bases lay outside the gene matches. The DNA of the CDR3 is TGTGCCAGCAGCGGGGACAGGGGCACTGGAAACACCATATATTTT. Encoded protein: CASSGDRGTGNTIYF.

The chain uses TRBV29-1 and TRBJ1-4, with D perhaps matching TRBD1 (6 bases). Germline V gene data show CDR1 as SQVTM and CDR2 as ANQGSEA. The V end was cut by 3 bases, the J end by 8 bases, with 16 bases between. The CDR3 extends over 14 amino acids. CDR3 loop: CSVDQGLGGEKLFF. The CDR3 DNA reads as TGCAGCGTTGATCAGGGTCTAGGGGGGGAAAAACTGTTTTTT.

The chain joins TRBV7-9 to TRBJ2-3; TRBD2 aligns across 13 bases. This CDR3 has 18 amino acids. Germline values: CDR1 SEHNR, CDR2 FQNEAQ (reference sequence). Trimming cost V 5 bases and J 2 bases; bases outside gene matches: 10. CDR3 in amino acids: CASSPLAGGVNPTDTQYF. The DNA for the CDR3 is TGTGCCAGCAGCCCACTAGCGGGGGGGGTGAATCCCACAGATACGCAGTATTTT.

The V gene is TRBV4-1, the J gene TRBJ2-5; 9 nucleotides align to TRBD1. Germline V gene lookup returns CDR1 MGHRA and CDR2 YSYEKL. The CDR3 contains 16 residues. V trimming: 2 bases; J trimming: 1 base; junction bases outside the gene matches: 5. The CDR3 spells CASSQIGTGSQETQYF. DNA of the CDR3: TGCGCCAGCAGCCAAATAGGGACAGGGAGCCAAGAGACCCAGTACTTC.

The chain uses TRBV6-5 and TRBJ2-7, with D possibly being TRBD2 (7 bases). Trimming pared 6 bases from V and 4 bases from J, leaving 13 bases between. Germline V gene lookup returns CDR1 MNHEY and CDR2 SVGAGI. The CDR3 is made up of 13 amino acids. CDR3 loop: CASSGLGGYEQYF. The DNA of the CDR3 is TGTGCCAGCAGCGGACTAGGGGGATACGAGCAGTACTTC.

The chain carries TRBV14 and TRBJ2-5; D possibly matches TRBD1 or TRBD2 (5 bases each). Between the trimmed V and J ends, which lost 0 bases and 6 bases, there was a span of 14 bases. From germline, CDR1 is SGHDN and CDR2 FVKESK. This CDR3 contains 15 residues. The CDR3 nucleotides read TGTGCCAGCAGCCAAGATAGAGGGGCTTTGAAGACCCAGTACTTC. Translating it yields CASSQDRGALKTQYF.